This entry features one T cell receptor beta chain sequence. This specimen comes from a study of molecular identifiers for immune sequencing clone quantification. This CDR3 contains 12 residues. Unmatched junction bases numbered 7, after V lost 3 bases and J lost 13 bases. The germline gives CDR1 SQVTM, CDR2 ANQGSEA. TCRdb recomputed calls from the PCR reads with MiXCR, one row per CDR3 protein. The sample has 85,000 to 120,000 distinct CDR3 sequences, about 32% seen once. The receptor's source is a human donor in good health. Some libraries in this study had Jurkat cell RNA spiked in. The sequenced material came from naive CD8+ T cells from blood, with Jurkat cell RNA spiked in. Subset here: FACS-sorted CD8+CD4-CCR7+CD45RA+ naive T cells. The chain links TRBV29-1 to TRBJ2-1; 9 bases align to TRBD2. The CDR3 loop is CSVELAGEDQFF. CDR3 DNA sequence: TGCAGCGTTGAGTTAGCGGGAGAGGACCAGTTCTTC.